This T cell receptor (beta chain) originates from a study of T-cell reconstitution after alpha-beta-depleted transplantation in children. The authors prepared the TCRbeta library with unique molecular identifiers. MiXCR was run by TCRdb on the PCR reads, yielding one entry per CDR3 protein. The sample includes hundreds of thousands of distinct CDR3 sequences, around a third of them seen just once. Germline V gene data show CDR1 as SGHDN and CDR2 as FVKESK. The CDR3 is 17 amino acids. The trim removed 4 bases at V and 6 bases at J, leaving 16 bases unmatched. Sequenced material: PBMCs from the stem cell graft donor, taken from the stem cell graft. The sequence was obtained from a human donor who donated a stem cell graft to a child with aplastic anemia. This sequence joins TRBV14 and TRBJ2-5, with 8 nucleotides matching TRBD1. DNA of the CDR3: TGTGCCAGCAGCCCCCCCGAGGCCATGACAGGGGTCCAGACCCAGTACTTC. Protein product: CASSPPEAMTGVQTQYF.